The rows below give T cell receptor beta chains drawn from one sample of a study of blood T cell repertoires in COVID-19. Using immunoSEQ multiplex PCR, the repertoire was profiled, and TCRdb retains in-frame clones only, with some absent. The table lists just over 300,000 clones, 87% of them singletons. The sequenced sample consisted of PBMCs or T cells enriched from blood (not recorded which). Receptors originate from a woman aged 18-29 years who had recovered from COVID-19. The CDR3 runs from the conserved cysteine through the conserved F or W. The D gene is left open where the match is weak.

>TRBV29-1|TRBD1|TRBJ2-1
CSGEGTGGTYNEQFF
TGCAGCGGGGAAGGGACAGGGGGGACCTACAATGAGCAGTTCTTC
>TRBV3-1/TRBV3-2|TRBD2|TRBJ2-7
CASSQPTSGGAYEQYF
TGTGCCAGCAGCCAACCTACTAGCGGGGGGGCCTACGAGCAGTACTTC
>TRBV21-1|-|TRBJ1-4
CASSKPQVWEKLFF
TGTGCCAGCAGCAAGCCACAAGTATGGGAAAAACTGTTTTTT
>TRBV5-6|-|TRBJ1-2
CASSSVLDYGYTF
TGTGCCAGCAGCTCAGTCTTGGACTATGGCTACACCTTC
>TRBV6-6|-|TRBJ1-5
CASQRGASDQPQHF
TGTGCCAGTCAACGGGGGGCGAGTGATCAGCCCCAGCATTTT
>TRBV19|TRBD1|TRBJ1-2
CASSDRPGTGPNYGYTF
TGTGCCAGTAGCGATAGACCCGGGACAGGACCTAACTATGGCTACACCTTC
>TRBV12-3/TRBV12-4|-|TRBJ2-5
CASSLSFQETQYF
TGTGCCAGCAGTTTATCCTTCCAAGAGACCCAGTACTTC
>TRBV6-6|TRBD1|TRBJ1-1
CASSKPGQSVGFF
TGTGCCAGCAGTAAACCGGGACAGTCGGTCGGCTTCTTT
>TRBV7-3|-|TRBJ2-3
CASRIGDTQYF
TGTGCCAGCAGGATCGGAGATACGCAGTATTTT
>TRBV18|-|TRBJ2-1
CASSPDRGLNEQFF
TGTGCCAGCTCACCCGACAGGGGACTAAATGAGCAGTTCTTC
>TRBV4-1|TRBD2|TRBJ2-1
CASSQDLVGGPGDEQFF
TGCGCCAGCAGCCAAGATCTGGTGGGAGGGCCTGGGGATGAGCAGTTCTTC
>TRBV2|TRBD2|TRBJ2-1
CASSETSGGDNEQFF
TGTGCCAGCAGTGAGACTAGCGGGGGAGACAATGAGCAGTTCTTC
>TRBV7-8|-|TRBJ2-1
CASSLARTTNEQFF
TGTGCCAGCAGCTTAGCGCGGACTACCAATGAGCAGTTCTTC
>TRBV5-5|-|TRBJ1-2
CASSLDSSVIYGYTF
TGTGCCAGCAGCTTAGACAGCTCCGTAATCTATGGCTACACCTTC
>TRBV27|-|TRBJ1-1
CASSYNRHTEAFF
TGTGCCAGCAGTTATAACAGGCACACTGAAGCTTTCTTT
>TRBV4-1|TRBD2|TRBJ2-3
CASSQTGGLNTDTQYF
TGCGCCAGCAGCCAAACGGGAGGCCTAAACACAGATACGCAGTATTTT
>TRBV7-6|TRBD1|TRBJ1-1
CASSPQTGVGGTEAFF
TGTGCCAGCAGCCCCCAAACAGGGGTCGGAGGCACTGAAGCTTTCTTT